The rows below give T cell receptor beta chains drawn from one sample of a study of early stage breast cancer tumors. Sequencing used immunoSEQ multiplex PCR; TCRdb keeps in-frame clones, though not all of them. The table has some 58,000 clones, about three quarters seen once; the top ten hold approximately 3%. Sequencing input: blood. The receptor set was obtained from a person aged 30-39 years with breast cancer. Both conserved end residues are part of each CDR3. D genes are given only for firm matches. Only part of the rows carry a size: once, few, many, or a class if the clone is expanded.

D gene	J gene	CDR3 length	clone size	V gene	CDR3 protein	CDR3 DNA
.	TRBJ1-4	15	.	TRBV7-9	CASSSRQELNEKLFF	TGTGCCAGCAGCAGCAGACAGGAGCTAAATGAAAAACTGTTTTTT
.	TRBJ1-1	13	.	TRBV6-4	CASSDDLNTEAFF	TGTGCCAGCAGTGACGATTTAAACACTGAAGCTTTCTTT
.	TRBJ1-2	12	.	TRBV15	CATSSGDPGYTF	TGTGCCACCAGCAGCGGAGACCCTGGCTACACCTTC
.	TRBJ1-2	19	.	TRBV7-7	CASSFLSGEVEVVTYGYTF	TGTGCCAGCAGCTTTTTATCCGGGGAAGTCGAAGTGGTTACCTATGGCTACACCTTC
TRBD1	TRBJ2-1	14	.	TRBV9	CASSVGQGSNEQFF	TGTGCCAGCAGCGTTGGACAGGGTAGCAATGAGCAGTTCTTC
.	TRBJ2-2	15	.	TRBV7-2	CASSLGASNTGELFF	TGTGCCAGCAGCTTGGGGGCGTCGAACACCGGGGAGCTGTTTTTT
TRBD2	TRBJ2-1	15	.	TRBV6-6	CASSALAGGYNEQFF	TGTGCCAGCAGTGCACTAGCGGGAGGATACAATGAGCAGTTCTTC
.	TRBJ2-2	11	.	TRBV5-4	CASSFSGELFF	TGTGCCAGCAGCTTTTCCGGGGAGCTGTTTTTT
.	TRBJ2-2	18	.	TRBV11-2	CASSLGSLRGSDTGELFF	TGTGCCAGCAGCTTAGGCAGTCTGAGGGGGTCGGACACCGGGGAGCTGTTTTTT
.	TRBJ1-6	18	few	TRBV9	CASSFRATGGSRSSPLHF	TGTGCCAGCAGCTTCCGGGCTACAGGAGGATCACGGTCTTCACCCCTCCACTTT
.	TRBJ1-2	14	.	TRBV15	CATSREGRTYGYTF	TGTGCCACCAGCAGAGAGGGACGGACCTATGGCTACACCTTC
.	TRBJ1-2	13	.	TRBV27	CASSPTSNYGYTF	TGTGCCAGCAGTCCTACATCTAACTATGGCTACACCTTC
.	TRBJ2-1	14	.	TRBV30	CAWSVGQGVDEQFF	TGTGCCTGGAGTGTGGGACAAGGGGTGGATGAGCAGTTCTTC
TRBD1	TRBJ2-3	15	.	TRBV6-1	CASSTPGQGTDTQYF	TGTGCCAGCTCAACCCCGGGACAGGGGACAGATACGCAGTATTTT
.	TRBJ1-3	14	.	TRBV27	CASSPWSSGNTIYF	TGTGCCAGCAGTCCCTGGAGCTCTGGAAACACCATATATTTT